This T cell receptor beta chain derives from a study of T-cell reconstitution after alpha-beta-depleted transplantation in children (dated by TCRdb to 2016 to 2017). Background for the entire study: T-cell immune reconstitution after TCRalphabeta/CD19-depleted allogeneic hematopoietic cell transplantation in children was quantitatively tracked in the study by means of TCR repertoire profiling.

Results and caveats for the whole study, not just this receptor: The frequencies of hyperexpanded clones fell over the following months, and after one year, T-cell counts and TCRbeta diversity were mostly attributed to newly produced T cells. The high TCRbeta diversity at day 60 in some patients was ascribed to recipient T cells and intrathymic progenitors that had survived conditioning. About two months after transplant, the apparently early recovery of alphabetaT-cell counts reportedly depended on just several hundred clones that had expanded rapidly and came from non-depleted graft cells.

The library relied on PCR. The sequencing machine was an Illumina HiSeq 2500. Molecular barcoding was employed in the preparation of TCR libraries, with unique molecular identifiers being used to normalize TCRbeta repertoire quantification. TCRdb reworked the public reads: Q25 trimming with fastp, MiXCR clone assembly, productive beta chains retained. CDR3 protein sequences are deduplicated, and each keeps its most common genes and DNA. In all, the sample holds about 300,000 distinct CDR3 sequences, and around 9.1% of those were seen once. The top ten clones comprise about 8% of the sample. Sample treatment or condition, as interpreted from the label and publication: allogeneic hematopoietic cell transplantation with graft depleted of TCRalphabeta T cells and CD19 B cells. The transplant recipients were children given TCRalphabeta/CD19-depleted allogeneic hematopoietic cell grafts. This clonotype occurred a few times. This receptor's antigen is unknown. Within one base of it there is no much larger clone, and no base qualities were kept.

The sequence came from a boy under three years old with acute myeloid leukemia, due to receive a stem cell transplant. The material was PBMCs, obtained before TCRalphabeta/CD19-depleted stem cell transplant.

CDR3 region: CASSPRSGQGAYEQYF. The DNA sequence is TGTGCCAGCAGCCCAAGATCGGGACAGGGGGCCTACGAGCAGTACTTC. The rearranged chain carries TRBV7-9 and TRBJ2-7, and TRBD1 matches 11 of the central bases. For CDR1 and CDR2, the germline V gene (reference sequence) lists SEHNR and FQNEAQ. Counted from cysteine to phenylalanine, this CDR3 has 16 amino acids. The kept DNA is CDR3 alone, 48 bases in frame from the first base. Clipping removes 5 bases from V and 2 bases from J, with 8 as the unmatched junction base count.